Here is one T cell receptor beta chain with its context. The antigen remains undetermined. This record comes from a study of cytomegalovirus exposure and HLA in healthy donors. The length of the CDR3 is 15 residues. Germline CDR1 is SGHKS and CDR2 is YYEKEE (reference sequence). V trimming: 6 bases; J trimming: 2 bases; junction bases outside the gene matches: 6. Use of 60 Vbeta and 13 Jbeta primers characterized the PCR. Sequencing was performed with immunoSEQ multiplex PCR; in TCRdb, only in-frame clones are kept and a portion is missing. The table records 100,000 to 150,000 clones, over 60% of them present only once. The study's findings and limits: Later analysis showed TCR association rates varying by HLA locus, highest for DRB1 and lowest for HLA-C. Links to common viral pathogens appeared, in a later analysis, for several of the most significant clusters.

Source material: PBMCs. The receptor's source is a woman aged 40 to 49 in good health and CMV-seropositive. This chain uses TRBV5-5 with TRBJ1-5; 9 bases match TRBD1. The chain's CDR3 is CASTLGQGGNQPQHF. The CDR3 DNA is TGTGCCAGCACCCTGGGACAGGGTGGCAATCAGCCCCAGCATTTT.